The rows below give T cell receptor beta chains drawn from one sample of a study of post-analysis software for immune sequencing data. TCRdb ran MiXCR on the PCR reads and lists one entry per CDR3 protein. The sample lists approximately 630,000 distinct CDR3 sequences; 59% were seen once. The specimen sequenced was blood. These TCRs come from a girl between 2 and 10 years old with multiple sclerosis. CDR3s include the opening cysteine and the closing phenylalanine or tryptophan. The D gene is left open where the match is weak. Some rows have no size entry. The others give once, few or many, or a class for an expanded clone.

V gene	clone size	D gene	CDR3 length	J gene	CDR3 DNA	CDR3 protein
TRBV24-1	.	.	15	TRBJ2-5	TGTGCCACCAGTGACCCCTCACCGGGTGGGGAGACCCAGTACTTC	CATSDPSPGGETQYF
TRBV9	.	TRBD2	15	TRBJ2-5	TGTGCCAGCGCGTTCGACGGGAGGCGCCAAGAGACCCAGTACTTC	CASAFDGRRQETQYF
TRBV6-1	.	TRBD2	15	TRBJ2-7	TGTGCCAGCAGTGTTCAGACTAGCGAGTACAATGAGCAGTACTTC	CASSVQTSEYNEQYF
TRBV5-1	once	.	14	TRBJ2-7	TGCGCCAGCAGCTTGATCGCGGGCAACTACGAGCAGTACTTC	CASSLIAGNYEQYF
TRBV29-1	.	TRBD1	14	TRBJ1-2	TGCAGCGTTGAAGATCGGGCAGGGGGCTATGGCTACACCTTC	CSVEDRAGGYGYTF
TRBV29-1	few	TRBD1	17	TRBJ2-1	TGCAGCGTTGAAGAAGGCCCCGACAGGGGGGCAAACAATGAGCAGTTCTTC	CSVEEGPDRGANNEQFF
TRBV6-5	.	.	12	TRBJ1-2	TGTGCCAGCAGTTCGGCAGGGAGTGGCTACACCTTC	CASSSAGSGYTF
TRBV7-3	.	TRBD2	16	TRBJ2-3	TGTGCCAGCAGCTTAAGAGCGGGAGGGCCGATAGATACGCAGTATTTT	CASSLRAGGPIDTQYF
TRBV20-1	few	.	15	TRBJ2-1	TGCAGTGCTAGAGATCCGGCAGGGGCTGGTTATGAGCAGTTCTTC	CSARDPAGAGYEQFF
TRBV12-3/TRBV12-4	.	TRBD2	17	TRBJ2-1	TGTGCCAGCAGTTTACGTGGCGGGGGGGCCCGCTTTAATGAGCAGTTCTTC	CASSLRGGGARFNEQFF
TRBV2	.	.	15	TRBJ2-1	TGTGCCAGCAGTCCACAGGGCCCCGGGAACAATGAGCAGTTCTTC	CASSPQGPGNNEQFF
TRBV5-1	.	TRBD2	15	TRBJ2-1	TGCGCCAGCAGTCTCCCGGGAGGGCCAAACGTTGAGCAGTTCTTC	CASSLPGGPNVEQFF
TRBV20-1	few	TRBD2	15	TRBJ2-5	TGCAGTGCCACAAGGGGAGCGGGGCTCCAAGAGACCCAGTACTTC	CSATRGAGLQETQYF
TRBV7-8	.	.	12	TRBJ2-1	TGTGCCAGCAGCTTACCACGCAATGAGCAGTTCTTC	CASSLPRNEQFF
TRBV5-1	few	.	14	TRBJ2-1	TGCGCCAGCAGGCCCGCGCGTGGGAGTACTGAGCAGTTCTTC	CASRPARGSTEQFF
TRBV7-9	.	.	12	TRBJ2-1	TGCGCCAGCAGCTTATTAGTCTATGAGCAGTTCTTC	CASSLLVYEQFF
TRBV29-1	.	.	14	TRBJ2-3	TGCAGCGTTGTAGCAGGGTTGGTAGCAGATACGCAGTATTTT	CSVVAGLVADTQYF
TRBV29-1	few	.	12	TRBJ1-2	TGCAGCGTTGAACCGGGCCTTTATGGCTACACCTTC	CSVEPGLYGYTF
TRBV7-9	.	.	15	TRBJ2-7	TGTGCCAGCAGCTTATTTGAGGGGCGGCTCTACGAGCAGTACTTC	CASSLFEGRLYEQYF
TRBV7-6	.	.	13	TRBJ2-7	TGTGCCAGCAGCTTAAGCACCGGATACGAGCAGTACTTC	CASSLSTGYEQYF
TRBV19	.	.	13	TRBJ2-7	TGTGCCAGTAGTACGGCAGGGAGCTACGAGCAGTACTTC	CASSTAGSYEQYF
TRBV7-2	.	.	15	TRBJ2-3	TGTGCCAGCAGCTTAATGCAGGCTAGCACAGATACGCAGTATTTT	CASSLMQASTDTQYF
TRBV2	once	.	15	TRBJ2-1	TGTGCCAGCAGGGCCGACAGTTACTCCTACAATGAGCAGTTCTTC	CASRADSYSYNEQFF
TRBV2	.	.	14	TRBJ1-2	TGTGCCAGCAACCAAAAAGGACAGAACTATGGCTACACCTTC	CASNQKGQNYGYTF
TRBV6-2/TRBV6-3	few	TRBD2	18	TRBJ2-5	TGTGCCAGCACCAAGGTCTCCGGGACTAGCGTATTTCAAGAGACCCAGTACTTC	CASTKVSGTSVFQETQYF
TRBV5-1	.	.	14	TRBJ1-1	TGCGCCAGCGTCGCGCAGGGCCCGAACACTGAAGCTTTCTTT	CASVAQGPNTEAFF
TRBV13	.	.	16	TRBJ2-7	TGTGCCAGCAGCCAAACGGCCCCGATACCCTCCTACGAGCAGTACTTC	CASSQTAPIPSYEQYF
TRBV27	few	.	18	TRBJ1-6	TGTGCCAGCAGTTACTCGTCGGGACCTCGGCATTATAATTCACCCCTCCACTTT	CASSYSSGPRHYNSPLHF
TRBV5-1	.	TRBD1	15	TRBJ1-1	TGCGCCAGCAGCAGGGACAGGGGCATGAACACTGAAGCTTTCTTT	CASSRDRGMNTEAFF
TRBV13	few	.	14	TRBJ2-7	TGTGCCAGCAGCTCAGAGGGGTCACCCTACGAGCAGTACTTC	CASSSEGSPYEQYF
TRBV29-1	.	TRBD2	18	TRBJ2-1	TGCAGCGTCGCCGGACTAGCGCGACGGGGGGGCTCCTACAATGAGCAGTTCTTC	CSVAGLARRGGSYNEQFF
TRBV29-1	once	.	13	TRBJ1-2	TGCAGCGTTGAAGAGGACAGCCCTTATGGCTACACCTTC	CSVEEDSPYGYTF
TRBV27	many	TRBD1	16	TRBJ2-5	TGTGCCAGCAGTTTAAGCGCTCAGGGGGCTAGTGAGACCCAGTACTTC	CASSLSAQGASETQYF
TRBV18	few	.	14	TRBJ2-5	TGTGCCAGCTCAACCGGGACGGAGCAAGAGACCCAGTACTTC	CASSTGTEQETQYF
TRBV5-1	once	.	13	TRBJ1-2	TGCGCCAGCAGGCACACCCAGAAGGATGGCTACACCTTC	CASRHTQKDGYTF
TRBV20-1	.	.	16	TRBJ2-3	TGCAGTGCTAGAGATCTCGAGGGCGGGGCCAGGGATACGCAGTATTTT	CSARDLEGGARDTQYF
TRBV4-3	.	.	19	TRBJ2-3	TGCGCCAGCAGCCAAGATCTGGGGAACAGTTGGACCGTCACAGATACGCAGTATTTT	CASSQDLGNSWTVTDTQYF
TRBV7-2	few	TRBD2	16	TRBJ2-5	TGTGCCAGCAGCTTAGACATTTGGGGGGGGTTAGAGACCCAGTACTTC	CASSLDIWGGLETQYF
TRBV6-5	.	.	15	TRBJ2-7	TGTGCCAGCAGTTCCAACCCTCGGGGGACCTACGAGCAGTACTTC	CASSSNPRGTYEQYF
TRBV6-4	.	.	16	TRBJ2-4	TGTGCCAGCACCTTTGAACGACAGCTGTCGACAAACATTCAGTACTTC	CASTFERQLSTNIQYF
TRBV7-8	.	.	14	TRBJ2-7	TGTGCCAGCAGCCTGGTTTTTGGGCGGGATCTCGGGTACTTC	CASSLVFGRDLGYF
TRBV9	.	.	13	TRBJ2-1	TGTGCCAGCAGCGTAGGGACTCCCGTAGAGCAGTTCTTC	CASSVGTPVEQFF
TRBV21-1	.	.	17	TRBJ2-1	TGTGCCAGCAGCCCCAGGGGGAGACGACCCGACTACAATGAGCAGTTCTTC	CASSPRGRRPDYNEQFF
TRBV5-1	.	TRBD2	17	TRBJ2-1	TGCGCCAGCAGCCGGCCGACTAGCGGGGGCCCCTCCAATGAGCAGTTCTTC	CASSRPTSGGPSNEQFF
TRBV5-6	.	.	16	TRBJ2-1	TGTGCCAGCAGCTTGAGCCCGCTCTTGCAATACAATGAGCAGTTCTTC	CASSLSPLLQYNEQFF
TRBV2	.	.	17	TRBJ2-4	TGTGCCAGCAGTGATCGTCTCCTACGCAGAGCCAAAAACATTCAGTACTTC	CASSDRLLRRAKNIQYF
TRBV5-1	.	.	15	TRBJ2-1	TGCGCCAGCAGCTTGGGTGGGACCGGGTTGAATGAGCAGTTCTTC	CASSLGGTGLNEQFF
TRBV20-1	.	.	15	TRBJ1-5	TGCAGTGCTAGGGGAACAGGTATGCTCAATCAGCCCCAGCATTTT	CSARGTGMLNQPQHF
TRBV7-2	.	.	14	TRBJ2-3	TGTGCCAGCAGCTTATTAGGGACTGGGGATACGCAGTATTTT	CASSLLGTGDTQYF
TRBV3-1	.	TRBD2	18	TRBJ2-5	TGTGCCAGCAGCCAAGATGGAGCGGGGGGGCCTTGGGGCCGGACCCAGTACTTC	CASSQDGAGGPWGRTQYF
TRBV7-2	.	TRBD1	16	TRBJ2-7	TGTGCCAGCAGCTTAGGGTTTGGGACAGGGATCCACGAGCAGTACTTC	CASSLGFGTGIHEQYF